This paragraph reports one TCR beta chain. Its antigen has not been determined. One base away there is no much larger clone; base qualities are not given. The germline V gene supplies CDR1 SGHDT and CDR2 YYEEEE. V is cut by 0 bases and J by 7 bases, and the space between the germline ends is 10 bases. CDR3 length: 13 amino acids, cysteine to phenylalanine. Left in the record is the CDR3 DNA by itself, 39 bases read in frame from the first base. The sample originates from a study of blood T cells in healthy people across ages (dated by TCRdb to between 2015 and 2017). The study in broad terms: In model experiments, roughly one uniquely barcoded TCR beta cDNA molecule per two T cells was captured by template switching. Using deep sequencing normalized with unique cDNA molecular identifiers, the study measured how TCR beta repertoire diversity changes with age. Four age groups were formed from the donors: young (average approximately 15 years), middle-aged (approximately 39), aged (roughly 58) and long-lived (about 75). To avoid experimental bias, donors of different ages were distributed randomly across sequencing lanes. The study analyzed two additional independent replicas of 1 million unique cDNA reads from the same blood draw for two donors, one aged 18 to 30 and one aged 80 or older. What the authors observed across the whole study: There was a strong correlation between observed TCR beta diversity and the percentage of naive T cells measured by flow cytometry. Since profiling was done on bulk unsorted PBMCs, naive and antigen-experienced compartments could not be conclusively compared. Compared with the aged group, the long-lived group had more naive CD4+ T cells, fewer expanded clones and increased TCR diversity, suggesting age selection. The CMV infection status of donors was not known, potentially confounding age-related changes in expanded clonotypes. Estimates of total diversity based on one million sequenced T cells were regarded as lower bounds and as underestimates. Observed TCR beta diversity per million T cells fell roughly linearly with age, and a significant reduction was already apparent by age roughly 40.

The roughly 39 donors, aged roughly 6 to 100 years, were systemically healthy Caucasian individuals from Russia. Each donor gave ten milliliters of peripheral blood, drawn into EDTA-treated Vacutainer tubes. Ficoll-Paque density-gradient centrifugation was used to isolate PBMCs, with at least 7 million obtained per sample. Trizol reagent was used to extract total RNA from the PBMCs, yielding at least 5.5 micrograms per sample. The percentages of naive CD45RAhigh/CD27high T cells were determined by flow cytometry on a PBMC aliquot from every donor. The library was produced with 5' RACE. The second PCR ran for about 7 to 11 cycles and used a J-beta primer mix along with a sample-barcoded 5' primer. Each TCR beta cDNA molecule received a unique molecular identifier from a template-switch 5' adaptor carrying 12 random nucleotides. At least 2.5 million CDR3-containing paired-end reads were obtained from each sample. First-strand cDNA synthesis was performed from all RNA using the Mint cDNA synthesis kit, with priming by a TRBC-specific oligonucleotide. Following uracil-DNA glycosylase treatment, all cDNA underwent a first 18-cycle PCR with the universal primers M1SS and BC2_uni_R. As for how the authors treated the data: Normalization of each sample was performed by random selection of 1 million high-quality reads, each carrying a distinct molecular identifier. Instead of being binned into consensus sequences, reads that shared molecular identifiers were thrown out. MiTCR, with a Q25 quality threshold and the strictest error-elimination algorithm, was used for CDR3 identification, clonotype clustering and error correction. A nonparametric unseen species model using Euler transformation provided a lower-bound estimate of total TCR beta diversity. Starting from the raw public reads, TCRdb applied fastp trimming at Q25, assembled clones with MiXCR and retained in-frame beta chains. Rows matching on CDR3 protein sequence are summarized as one entry with the most common DNA and genes. What appears here as the V and J calls and clone size reflects TCRdb's work, not the paper's. For this sample there are 1.5 million to 2 million distinct CDR3 sequences; approximately 39% appear just once. The top ten hold roughly 24% of the sample.

The rearranged chain carries TRBV5-6 and TRBJ1-1, and TRBD1 may be the D gene, going by 5 matching bases. This receptor was obtained from a human donor in good health. The sample taken for sequencing was blood. Read as DNA, the sequence is TGTGCCAGCAGCTTGGCCAGGGCGGATGAAGCTTTCTTT. Translated, it reads CASSLARADEAFF.